The rows below give T cell receptor beta chains drawn from one sample of a study of control samples from healthy donors and cancer patients. Here immunoSEQ multiplex PCR was the method, and the copy in TCRdb shows in-frame clones only, minus some. The data show fewer than 200,000 clones, just over 90% seen once. The sequencing input was blood. The source of these receptors is a man aged 25-45 years in good health. CDR3s include the opening cysteine and the closing phenylalanine or tryptophan.

J gene | V gene | CDR3 protein
TRBJ2-7 | TRBV11-2 | CASSLESLYEQYF
TRBJ1-2 | TRBV9 | CASSVSTGGYGYTF
TRBJ2-7 | TRBV19 | CASSIGPNSPYYEQYF
TRBJ2-5 | TRBV6-5 | CASSLRQETQYF
TRBJ2-5 | TRBV28 | CATGQFQETQYF
TRBJ2-7 | TRBV6-2/TRBV6-3 | CASSYSSGGYSYEQYF
TRBJ2-5 | TRBV5-1 | CASSLGLAGDGETQYF
TRBJ2-7 | TRBV7-9 | CASSFTGEMGEQYF
TRBJ2-3 | TRBV5-4 | CASSPTSGTDTQYF
TRBJ2-7 | TRBV19 | CASRKQGSSYEQYF
TRBJ2-2 | TRBV4-2 | CASSQGLAGGKNTGELFF
TRBJ1-2 | TRBV2 | CASSEGRGYYGYTF
TRBJ2-1 | TRBV9 | CASSVAGLASGDNEQFF
TRBJ1-1 | TRBV4-1 | CASSHDRSGSTEAFF
TRBJ1-4 | TRBV6-1 | CASSDRGPSNEKLFF
TRBJ2-3 | TRBV6-5 | CASKSLGADTQYF
TRBJ1-2 | TRBV6-4 | CASSSGNYGYTF
TRBJ1-5 | TRBV5-5 | CASSQRTGGNQPQHF
TRBJ1-5 | TRBV28 | CASSLLTGKQPQHF
TRBJ1-1 | TRBV28 | CASSHSRTVNTEAFF
TRBJ1-5 | TRBV27 | CASGLTGNNQPQHF
TRBJ1-2 | TRBV30 | CAWSQARGLRTYGYTF
TRBJ1-1 | TRBV6-5 | CATHLFRIRHAEAFF
TRBJ1-1 | TRBV2 | CASSGGRTEAFF